This T cell receptor beta chain originates from a study of graft-versus-host responses after intestinal transplantation. Trimming took 1 base from V and 10 from J, leaving 16 bases between them. Germline values: CDR1 MGHRA, CDR2 YSYEKL. This CDR3 contains 15 residues. The data were produced by immunoSEQ multiplex PCR, yet TCRdb's version contains in-frame clones alone and is incomplete. The data hold around 90,000 clones, with 92% observed a single time. As to this clone: The antigen is unknown.

The sequencing used unstimulated CD4+ T cells sorted from spleen or lymph node cells, collected before intestinal transplant. The rearrangement uses TRBV4-1 and TRBJ1-4; D perhaps matches TRBD1 (5 bases). The source of this sequence is a human donor who received an intestinal transplant. CDR3 DNA: TGCGCCAGCAGCCAAGTCGGGGGGGGAGGATTAAAACTGTTTTTT. Amino acid sequence: CASSQVGGGGLKLFF.